This T cell receptor beta chain was obtained from a study of cytotoxic CD8 clonotypes in ibrutinib-treated CLL (dated by TCRdb to about 2021). Background for the entire study: In this cohort, about 15 patients were treatment-naive and ten to twelve were relapsed/refractory, while about 18 had unmutated IGHV. Partial responses were observed in roughly 24 patients and complete responses in 2; after a median follow-up of 68 months, remission was maintained in 14 patients and progression was observed in approximately 12. The response samples were drawn at a median of around eleven months into treatment, with a range of roughly 6 to 36 months. On average, each sample had 255,043 productive templates and more than 75,000 productive rearrangements. Of the approximately 86 participants in the trial, approximately 26 had longitudinal samples available. Cryopreserved peripheral blood mononuclear cells were collected before treatment, at response, and at either disease progression or sustained remission. Every sample from remission and from progressive disease was obtained while the patients were still on ibrutinib. General study outcomes and caveats: Clonality rose at ibrutinib response, remained stable during sustained remission, and dropped back toward baseline at progression. At baseline, clonality was higher than in age-matched healthy donors and showed a strong correlation with circulating CD8+ T-cell counts. Sampling times were not matched between sustained-remission and progressing patients, and lymph node repertoires were not studied. Public clonotypes were found to be uncommon and were observed to contract or remain stable during treatment; the increase in clonality was shown to reflect expansion of private clonotypes at ibrutinib response.

A word on this clone: Its antigen specificity is not known. Base qualities are not at hand, and no much larger clone is one base apart.

The sample's time point label is to be understood as: progressive disease on ibrutinib. For TCR beta library preparation, about 2 micrograms of genomic DNA were isolated from cryopreserved PBMCs. High-throughput TCR beta sequencing was performed on longitudinal blood samples from CLL patients receiving ibrutinib monotherapy. The patients took part in an open-label, single-center phase 2 trial of ibrutinib monotherapy. The junction shows trimming of 6 bases on V and 4 bases on J, plus 9 bases between the germline ends. CDR1 is given as SQVTM and CDR2 as ANQGSEA, both from the germline V gene. From the cysteine through the phenylalanine, the CDR3 covers 11 amino acids. Only CDR3 DNA remains: 33 bases, in frame from the first base. The goal of deep resolution MiSeq sequencing was a depth between 1 in 1 million and 1 in 200,000 T cells, and coverage averaged 10x per clonotype. The immunoSEQ hsTCRB Kit was used to generate the TCR beta libraries. The paper's processing steps were these. The data were analyzed with ImmunoSEQ Analyzer and ImmunoSEQ Data Assistant, and V, D and J gene assignments followed IMGT definitions. Clonality, which ranges from 0 to 1, was calculated as one minus the normalized Shannon entropy of productive rearrangement frequencies. Public clonotype analysis was restricted to overrepresented clonotypes comprising at least 0.05% of each patient's repertoire. Some 13 repertoires from age-matched healthy donors, obtained from immuneACCESS, served as clonality controls. The source is immuneACCESS, and TCRdb retained only in-frame sequences with V and J called. Part of the clones is not carried over; for the studies checked, unresolved V genes explain less than half of this, and the remainder is unexplained. D and trimming come from the DNA, and the V and J calls and clone size come from that table. The sample table contains 250,000 to 350,000 clones; only one count was recorded for roughly three quarters of them. The ten largest clones capture about 5.7% of the sample.

The receptor was isolated from a human donor with chronic lymphocytic leukemia. This chain is built from TRBV29-1 and TRBJ1-1; a tentative D call is TRBD1 (5 bases match). This specimen was PBMCs, taken at disease progression, from a patient treated with ibrutinib. The DNA is as follows: TGCAGCGTAAACACAGGCACTGAAGCTTTCTTT. It is translated as CSVNTGTEAFF.